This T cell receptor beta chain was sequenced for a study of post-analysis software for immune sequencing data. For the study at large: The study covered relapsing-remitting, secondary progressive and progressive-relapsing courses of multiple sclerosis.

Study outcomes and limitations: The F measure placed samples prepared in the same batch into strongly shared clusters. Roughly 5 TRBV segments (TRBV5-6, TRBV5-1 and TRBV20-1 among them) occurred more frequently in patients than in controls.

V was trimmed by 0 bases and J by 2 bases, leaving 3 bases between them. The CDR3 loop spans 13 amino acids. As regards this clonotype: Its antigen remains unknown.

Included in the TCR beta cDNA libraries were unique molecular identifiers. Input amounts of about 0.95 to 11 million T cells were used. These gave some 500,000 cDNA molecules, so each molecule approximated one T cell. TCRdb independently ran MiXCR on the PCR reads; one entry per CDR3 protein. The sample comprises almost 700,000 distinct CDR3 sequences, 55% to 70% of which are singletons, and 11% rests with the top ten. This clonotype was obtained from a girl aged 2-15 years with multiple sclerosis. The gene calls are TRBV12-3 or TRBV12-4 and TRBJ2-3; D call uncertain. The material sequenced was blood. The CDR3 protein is CASSLAFTDTQYF. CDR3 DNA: TGTGCCAGCAGTTTAGCCTTCACAGATACGCAGTATTTT.